This T cell receptor (beta chain) was sequenced in a study of shared clonotypes between healthy human individuals. Across the study: The people who gave samples were a couple of women and three men aged 18 to 49. Plates per donor: three CD4 naive, three CD4 memory, two CD8 naive, one CD8 memory.

This clone has a handful of counts. Its matching antigen is unknown. In the same sample, other DNA sequences code for this CDR3. Study-wide findings and caveats: At large depth, rarefaction still showed sorted-subset sequencing to be incomplete.

TCRdb's copy holds only in-frame clones and misses some; the assay was immunoSEQ multiplex PCR. Of roughly 330,000 clones in the sample, approximately 79% were seen once. The germline CDR1 and CDR2 sequences are LNHDA and SQIVND (reference sequence). With V trimmed by 6 bases and J by 4 bases, 5 bases remained unmatched. This CDR3 has 14 residues. The sample comprised memory CD4+ T cells sorted from blood. As to subset: CD45RA-negative fraction. This clonotype was obtained from a man aged 30-40 years in good health. The chain carries TRBV19 and TRBJ2-2; 7 bases line up with TRBD1. In DNA form, the CDR3 reads TGTGCCAGTAGAAAGGCAGGGGGCACCGGGGAGCTGTTTTTT. This encodes CASRKAGGTGELFF.